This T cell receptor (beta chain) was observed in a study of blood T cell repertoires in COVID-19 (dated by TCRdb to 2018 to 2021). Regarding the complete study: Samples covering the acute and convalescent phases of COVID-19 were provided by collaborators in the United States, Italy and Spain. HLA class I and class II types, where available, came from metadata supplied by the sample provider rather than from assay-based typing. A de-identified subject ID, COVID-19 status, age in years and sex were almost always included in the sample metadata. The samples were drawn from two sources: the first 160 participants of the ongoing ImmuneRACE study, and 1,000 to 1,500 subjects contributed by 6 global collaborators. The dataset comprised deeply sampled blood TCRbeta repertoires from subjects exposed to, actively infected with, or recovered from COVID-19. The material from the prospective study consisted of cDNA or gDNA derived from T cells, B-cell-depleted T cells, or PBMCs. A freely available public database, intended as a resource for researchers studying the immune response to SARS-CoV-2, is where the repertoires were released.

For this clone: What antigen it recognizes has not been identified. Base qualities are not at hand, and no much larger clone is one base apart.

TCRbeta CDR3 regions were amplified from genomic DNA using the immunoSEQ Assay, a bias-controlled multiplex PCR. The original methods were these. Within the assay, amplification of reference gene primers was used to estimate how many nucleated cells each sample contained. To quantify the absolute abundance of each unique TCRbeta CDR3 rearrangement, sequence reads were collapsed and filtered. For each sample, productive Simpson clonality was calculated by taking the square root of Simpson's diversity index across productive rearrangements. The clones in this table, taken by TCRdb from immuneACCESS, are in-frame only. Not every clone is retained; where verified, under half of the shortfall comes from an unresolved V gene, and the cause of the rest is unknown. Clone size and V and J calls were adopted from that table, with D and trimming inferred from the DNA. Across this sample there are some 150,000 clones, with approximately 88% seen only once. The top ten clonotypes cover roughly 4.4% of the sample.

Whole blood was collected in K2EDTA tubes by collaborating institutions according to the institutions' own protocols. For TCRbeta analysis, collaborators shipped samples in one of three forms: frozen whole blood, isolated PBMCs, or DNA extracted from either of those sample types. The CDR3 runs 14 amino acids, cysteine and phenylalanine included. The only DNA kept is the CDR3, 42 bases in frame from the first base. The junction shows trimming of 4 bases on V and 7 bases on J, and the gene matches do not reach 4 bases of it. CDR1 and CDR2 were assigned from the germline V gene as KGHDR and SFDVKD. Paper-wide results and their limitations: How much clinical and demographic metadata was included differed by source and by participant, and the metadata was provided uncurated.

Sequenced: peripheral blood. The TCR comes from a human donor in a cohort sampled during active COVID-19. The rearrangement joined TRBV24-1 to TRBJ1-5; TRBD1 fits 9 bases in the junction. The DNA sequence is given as TGTGCCACCAGTGAGGACAGGGGAGCACAGCCCCAGCATTTT. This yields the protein CATSEDRGAQPQHF.